This TCR beta chain was obtained from a study of T cells after somatic rescue of genetic block. Produced via immunoSEQ multiplex PCR; TCRdb's table is partial and in-frame only. Of approximately 100,000 clones in the sample, just under 90% were seen once. V was clipped by 5 bases and J by 3 bases, with 14 bases between them. The V gene's germline CDR1 is MDHEN and CDR2 SYDVKM. The length of the CDR3 is 14 residues. The TCR comes from a woman younger than 30. The sequencing input was peripheral blood mononuclear cells (PBMCs). The rearrangement joins TRBV28 to TRBJ2-7, with a tentative D call TRBD2 (6 bases). In DNA, the CDR3 is TGTGCCAGCAGTCCCTTCGGGACTTACTACGAGCAGTACTTC. Translated, it gives CASSPFGTYYEQYF.